A selection of T cell receptor beta chains follows, all from one sample in a study of cytomegalovirus exposure and HLA in healthy donors. The protocol was immunoSEQ multiplex PCR, while the TCRdb copy is restricted to in-frame clones and leaves out a portion. The data hold some 150,000 clones, with around two thirds observed a single time. Material for sequencing was PBMCs. Receptor source: a woman aged 40 to 50 in good health and CMV-seronegative. Both conserved end residues are part of each CDR3. The order of the fields is V gene, J gene, CDR3 length, CDR3 protein.

v_call: TRBV5-4; j_call: TRBJ2-2; cdr3_length: 14; cdr3_aa: CASSSGLDTGELFF
v_call: TRBV23-1; j_call: TRBJ1-2; cdr3_length: 17; cdr3_aa: CASSPKNRPGGGYGYTF
v_call: TRBV30; j_call: TRBJ1-4; cdr3_length: 14; cdr3_aa: CACTEVGRNEKLFF
v_call: TRBV5-1; j_call: TRBJ2-7; cdr3_length: 15; cdr3_aa: CASSLASETPYEQYF
v_call: TRBV4-3; j_call: TRBJ1-1; cdr3_length: 16; cdr3_aa: CASSHLTRVGTRGAFF
v_call: TRBV5-8; j_call: TRBJ1-2; cdr3_length: 14; cdr3_aa: CASSLGQGLYGYTF
v_call: TRBV5-1; j_call: TRBJ2-6; cdr3_length: 18; cdr3_aa: CASSLSGQGSSGANVLTF
v_call: TRBV19; j_call: TRBJ1-2; cdr3_length: 12; cdr3_aa: CASSLDSYGYTF
v_call: TRBV19; j_call: TRBJ1-1; cdr3_length: 13; cdr3_aa: CASSIRGSTEAFF
v_call: TRBV9; j_call: TRBJ2-7; cdr3_length: 13; cdr3_aa: CASSADPEGEQYF
v_call: TRBV10-3; j_call: TRBJ1-2; cdr3_length: 13; cdr3_aa: CAISAPTRYGYTF
v_call: TRBV6-1; j_call: TRBJ2-7; cdr3_length: 12; cdr3_aa: CASQDRGYEQYF
v_call: TRBV5-4; j_call: TRBJ1-1; cdr3_length: 15; cdr3_aa: CASSYIGGGYTEAFF
v_call: TRBV4-3; j_call: TRBJ2-3; cdr3_length: 14; cdr3_aa: CASSHSGVTDTQYF
v_call: TRBV5-6; j_call: TRBJ2-3; cdr3_length: 16; cdr3_aa: CASSLGGRVRTDTQYF
v_call: TRBV30; j_call: TRBJ1-2; cdr3_length: 14; cdr3_aa: CAWSDGTGVYGYTF
v_call: TRBV2; j_call: TRBJ1-5; cdr3_length: 15; cdr3_aa: CASSEGQVNNQPQHF
v_call: TRBV6-1; j_call: TRBJ2-5; cdr3_length: 14; cdr3_aa: CASSVDRGEETQYF
v_call: TRBV7-2; j_call: TRBJ1-1; cdr3_length: 16; cdr3_aa: CASRRPYQGRNTEAFF
v_call: TRBV4-1; j_call: TRBJ2-7; cdr3_length: 16; cdr3_aa: CASSPKGTTNSYEQYF
v_call: TRBV6-1; j_call: TRBJ2-2; cdr3_length: 14; cdr3_aa: CASGDRGPIGELFF
v_call: TRBV5-1; j_call: TRBJ1-4; cdr3_length: 16; cdr3_aa: CASSPRGTATNEKLFF
v_call: TRBV5-1; j_call: TRBJ2-7; cdr3_length: 15; cdr3_aa: CASSLVTGGSYEQYF
v_call: TRBV10-3; j_call: TRBJ1-5; cdr3_length: 16; cdr3_aa: CAISEWGDILNQPQHF
v_call: TRBV7-2; j_call: TRBJ1-5; cdr3_length: 13; cdr3_aa: CASSPRGGQPQHF
v_call: TRBV11-2; j_call: TRBJ2-7; cdr3_length: 15; cdr3_aa: CASSLTGTGTYEQYF
v_call: TRBV11-2; j_call: TRBJ2-2; cdr3_length: 17; cdr3_aa: CASSLGRTSLTHGELFF
v_call: TRBV10-1; j_call: TRBJ2-2; cdr3_length: 13; cdr3_aa: CATQRSETGELFF
v_call: TRBV6-1; j_call: TRBJ2-3; cdr3_length: 16; cdr3_aa: CASSEIAGVGTDTQYF